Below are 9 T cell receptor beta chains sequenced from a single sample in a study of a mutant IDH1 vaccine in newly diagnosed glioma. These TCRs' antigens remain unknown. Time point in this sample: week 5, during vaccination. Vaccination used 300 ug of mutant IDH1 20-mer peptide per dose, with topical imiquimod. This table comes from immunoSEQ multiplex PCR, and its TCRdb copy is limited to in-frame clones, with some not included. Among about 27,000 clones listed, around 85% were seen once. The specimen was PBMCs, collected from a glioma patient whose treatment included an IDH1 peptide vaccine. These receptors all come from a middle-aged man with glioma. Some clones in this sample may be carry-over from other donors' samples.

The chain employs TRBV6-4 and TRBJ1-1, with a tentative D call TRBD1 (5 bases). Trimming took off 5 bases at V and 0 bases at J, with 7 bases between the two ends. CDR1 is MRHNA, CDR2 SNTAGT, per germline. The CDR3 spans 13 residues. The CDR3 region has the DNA TGTGCCAGCAGTAGACAGCTGAACACTGAAGCTTTCTTT. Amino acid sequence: CASSRQLNTEAFF.

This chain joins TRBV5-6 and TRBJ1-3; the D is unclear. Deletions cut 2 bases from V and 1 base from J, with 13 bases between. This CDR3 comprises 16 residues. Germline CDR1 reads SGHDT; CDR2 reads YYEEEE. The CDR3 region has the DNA TGTGCCAGCAGCTTTGTTTCCGCATCGTCTGGAAACACCATATATTTT. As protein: CASSFVSASSGNTIYF.

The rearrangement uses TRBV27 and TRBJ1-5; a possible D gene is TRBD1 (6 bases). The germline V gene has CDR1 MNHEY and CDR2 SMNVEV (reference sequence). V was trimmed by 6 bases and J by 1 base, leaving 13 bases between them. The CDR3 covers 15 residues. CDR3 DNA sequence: TGTGCCAGCAGCCCTCGGACAGCGAGCAATCAGCCCCAGCATTTT. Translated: CASSPRTASNQPQHF.

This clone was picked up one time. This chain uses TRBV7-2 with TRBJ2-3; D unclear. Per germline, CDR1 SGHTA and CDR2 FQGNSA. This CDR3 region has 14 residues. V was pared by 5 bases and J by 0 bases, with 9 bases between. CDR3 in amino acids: CASSEIGSTDTQYF. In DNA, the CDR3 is TGTGCCAGCAGCGAAATTGGGAGCACAGATACGCAGTATTTT.

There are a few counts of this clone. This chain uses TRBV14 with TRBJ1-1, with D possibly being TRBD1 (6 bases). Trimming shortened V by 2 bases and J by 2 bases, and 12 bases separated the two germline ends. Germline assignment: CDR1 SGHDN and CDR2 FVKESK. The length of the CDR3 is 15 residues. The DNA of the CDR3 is TGTGCCAGCAGCCAACTGCAGGGGATTAACACTGAAGCTTTCTTT. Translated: CASSQLQGINTEAFF.

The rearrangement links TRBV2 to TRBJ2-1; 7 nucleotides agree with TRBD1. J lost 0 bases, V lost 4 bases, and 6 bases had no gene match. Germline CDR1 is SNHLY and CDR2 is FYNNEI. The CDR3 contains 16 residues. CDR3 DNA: TGTGCCAGCAGTGGGGACAGTCGATCCTCCTACAATGAGCAGTTCTTC. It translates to CASSGDSRSSYNEQFF.

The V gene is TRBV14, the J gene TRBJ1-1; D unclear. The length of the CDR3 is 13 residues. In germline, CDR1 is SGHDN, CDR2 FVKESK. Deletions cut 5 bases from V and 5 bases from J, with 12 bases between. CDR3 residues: CASSTRGNTEAFF. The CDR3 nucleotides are TGTGCCAGCAGCACAAGAGGGAATACTGAAGCTTTCTTT.

CDR3 DNA sequence: TGTGCCAGCAGCAGGGGGACTGCGAACACTGAAGCTTTCTTT. It encodes CASSRGTANTEAFF. The rearrangement joins TRBV6-6 to TRBJ1-1; 7 bases line up with TRBD1. The CDR3 covers 14 residues. Germline V lookup: CDR1 MNHNY, CDR2 SVGAGI (reference sequence). V gave up 6 bases and J gave up 1 base; unmatched junction bases: 5.

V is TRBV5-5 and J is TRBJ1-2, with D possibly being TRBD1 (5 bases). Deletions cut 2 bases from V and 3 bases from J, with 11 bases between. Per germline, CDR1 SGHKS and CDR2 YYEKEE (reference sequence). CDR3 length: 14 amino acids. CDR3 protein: CASSLVRDYYGYTF. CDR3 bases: TGTGCCAGCAGCTTAGTCAGGGACTACTATGGCTACACCTTC.